The TCR beta chain under discussion was sequenced for a study of control samples from healthy donors and cancer patients. Sequencing was performed with immunoSEQ multiplex PCR; in TCRdb, only in-frame clones are kept and a portion is missing. The table shows around 70,000 clones, with 85% to 95% occurring only once. The length of the CDR3 is 16 residues. CDR1 and CDR2 from the germline V gene are MNHEY and SVGEGT. Trimming removed 3 bases from V and 6 bases from J, with 18 bases in between. This chain connects TRBV6-2 or TRBV6-3 to TRBJ1-3; D is uncertain. The TCR comes from a woman under 40 in good health. The sample was blood. The chain's CDR3 is CASSYSGRSTSNTIYF. CDR3 DNA: TGTGCCAGCAGTTATTCCGGCAGGTCAACATCAAACACCATATATTTT.